This is a list of T cell receptor beta chains from one sample in a study of vaccination effects on CD4 cells after COVID-19. For these receptors, no antigen is known. Profiling relied on immunoSEQ multiplex PCR, and the TCRdb table lists in-frame clones only, not all of them. The sample lists 40,000 to 45,000 clones, more than 60% seen once, with under 30% in the top ten. Sequenced material: CD4+ T cells from PBMCs cultured with HCoV-OC43 spike peptides, taken before COVID-19 vaccination. These receptors all come from a human donor who received a COVID-19 vaccine. Both conserved end residues are part of each CDR3. A D gene is named only where the DNA matches it firmly. Rows give clone size only sometimes, using once, few, many, or a class for an expanded clone.

D,J,size,V,DNA,CDR3
TRBD2,TRBJ2-3,.,TRBV5-1,TGCGCCAGCAGCGAAATAGCGGGAGCCAGCACAGATACGCAGTATTTT,CASSEIAGASTDTQYF
.,TRBJ1-2,.,TRBV6-4,TGTGCCAGCAGCAGGGGTGAGGGCTATGGCTACACCTTC,CASSRGEGYGYTF
TRBD1,TRBJ1-2,.,TRBV7-9,TGTGCCAGCAGCCGACAGGGGTTTTATGGCTACACCTTC,CASSRQGFYGYTF
.,TRBJ2-5,.,TRBV7-2,TGTGCCAGCAGCCCCTCTCCGTTGGGTGGGGGCCAAGAGACCCAGTACTTC,CASSPSPLGGGQETQYF
TRBD1,TRBJ1-2,.,TRBV28,TGTGCCAGCAGTTCAACAGGGGGCTCTGGCTACACCTTC,CASSSTGGSGYTF
.,TRBJ2-7,.,TRBV28,TGTGCCAGCAGGGAGCGACCCTACGAGCAGTACTTC,CASRERPYEQYF
.,TRBJ1-6,.,TRBV7-8,TGTGCCAGCAGCTTCGAGTCGGGGTATAATTCACCCCTCCACTTT,CASSFESGYNSPLHF
.,TRBJ2-7,.,TRBV5-1,TGCGCCAGCAGTTTAGACTCGTACTACGAGCAGTACTTC,CASSLDSYYEQYF
.,TRBJ2-5,.,TRBV9,TGTGCCAGCAGCGTCTCTAGGGGGTGGGACAACGGTGAGACCCAGTACTTC,CASSVSRGWDNGETQYF
TRBD2,TRBJ2-1,.,TRBV7-3,TGTGCCAGCAGCTTAAAGAGGGGTAGAAGCGGGGGGCCCGGGGATGAGCAGTTCTTC,CASSLKRGRSGGPGDEQFF
.,TRBJ1-2,.,TRBV6-2/TRBV6-3,TGTGCCAGCAGCTCTAACGATCGGGGGGGTGGCTACACCTTC,CASSSNDRGGGYTF
TRBD2,TRBJ2-1,.,TRBV6-5,TGTGCCAGCAGTTTAAAGCGGGAGAAACAGTTCTTC,CASSLKREKQFF
.,TRBJ2-2,.,TRBV11-2,TGTGCCAGCGGATGGAGGGGGTCCGGGGAGCTGTTTTTT,CASGWRGSGELFF
TRBD1,TRBJ2-1,.,TRBV18,TGTGCCAGCTCACCACCGGAGACAGGGTCCTACAATGAGCAGTTCTTC,CASSPPETGSYNEQFF
TRBD2,TRBJ2-3,.,TRBV7-8,TGTGCCAGCAGCTTAGGGATTAGCGGGAGGGCTTTAGATACGCAGTATTTT,CASSLGISGRALDTQYF
TRBD1,TRBJ2-2,.,TRBV5-1,TGCGCCAGCAGCTTGGGCCCCGGGACAGAGTTTACCGGGGAGCTGTTTTTT,CASSLGPGTEFTGELFF
.,TRBJ1-1,.,TRBV5-5,TGTGCCAGCAGCTTGTTGGAAAACACTGAAGCTTTCTTT,CASSLLENTEAFF
.,TRBJ1-1,.,TRBV21-1,TGTGCCAGCAGGATGCCTAAGGGGGATCTGAACACTGAAGCTTTCTTT,CASRMPKGDLNTEAFF
.,TRBJ1-1,few,TRBV5-1,TGCGCCAGCAGCCTCGGGGGGGTACAGAACACTGAAGCTTTCTTT,CASSLGGVQNTEAFF
.,TRBJ1-5,.,TRBV2,TGTGCCAGCCAGACAGAAAACAATCAGCCCCAGCATTTT,CASQTENNQPQHF
TRBD1,TRBJ1-2,.,TRBV2,TGTGCCAGCAGTGAGGAACAGGGGGCCTATGGCTACACCTTC,CASSEEQGAYGYTF
.,TRBJ1-1,.,TRBV12-5,TGTGCTAGTGGTTTGGTACGGGGGAAGGGAGAAGCTTTCTTT,CASGLVRGKGEAFF
.,TRBJ2-1,.,TRBV9,TGTGCCAGCAGCGTAGGGGGGCGGGGGTACAATGAGCAGTTCTTC,CASSVGGRGYNEQFF
.,TRBJ1-2,.,TRBV2,TGTGCCAGCAGTCTCCGGTCTTATGGCTACACCTTC,CASSLRSYGYTF